Listed below are T cell receptor beta chains from one sample, sequenced in a study of chronic HIV infection and antiretroviral therapy. TCRdb recomputed calls from the 5' RACE reads with MiXCR, one row per CDR3 protein. The sample gives 45,000 to 55,000 distinct CDR3 sequences, about 20% of which show up once; approximately 2.8% is in the top ten. The sequencing input was peripheral blood. These receptors all stem from an adult who had HIV and had not received antiretroviral therapy, or was an uninfected healthy control (not recorded which). CDR3s include the opening cysteine and the closing phenylalanine or tryptophan. Each record gives: clone size, V gene, D gene, J gene, CDR3 DNA, CDR3 protein. The D gene is left open where the match is weak. Clone size, where shown, is once, few, many, or a class for clones that have expanded.

>-|TRBV5-4|-|TRBJ2-7
TGTGCCAGCAGCGCAAGACAGGATACCTACGAGCAGTACTTC
CASSARQDTYEQYF
>few|TRBV29-1|TRBD1|TRBJ2-1
TGCAGCGTAAAGGACAGGGGGCATTGGAATGAGCAGTTCTTC
CSVKDRGHWNEQFF
>few|TRBV18|TRBD2|TRBJ2-7
TGTGCCAGCTCCGGGACTAGCGGTTCCTACGAGCAGTACTTC
CASSGTSGSYEQYF
>-|TRBV28|TRBD1|TRBJ2-1
TGTGCCAGCAGCCTTGACAGGGGGTTGTCGAATGAGCAGTTCTTC
CASSLDRGLSNEQFF
>-|TRBV14|-|TRBJ1-1
TGTGCCAGCAGTCAAGATTGGGGGGCGAGGACTGAAGCTTTCTTT
CASSQDWGARTEAFF
>-|TRBV28|-|TRBJ2-4
TGTGCCAGCAGCACATCAAACATTCAGTACTTC
CASSTSNIQYF
>few|TRBV7-6|-|TRBJ1-6
TGTGCCAGCAGCCCCAGGACTGAGGATAATTCACCCCTCCACTTT
CASSPRTEDNSPLHF
>-|TRBV20-1|-|TRBJ1-5
TGCAGTGCTAGTACCGGCTACAATCAGCCCCAGCATTTT
CSASTGYNQPQHF
>few|TRBV5-1|TRBD1|TRBJ1-2
TGCGCCAGCAGTTCAGGGGGCAGAGGCTACACCTTC
CASSSGGRGYTF
>-|TRBV5-4|TRBD2|TRBJ2-3
TGTGCCAGCAGCTTTGGACTAGCGGGAAAAGATACGCAGTATTTT
CASSFGLAGKDTQYF
>-|TRBV3-1|-|TRBJ2-3
TGTGCCAGCAGCCAAAGCGGACTCGCCATCCCTAGCACAGATACGCAGTATTTT
CASSQSGLAIPSTDTQYF
>-|TRBV5-1|-|TRBJ2-6
TGCGCCAGCAGCTTGGCTAGTGGCACTGGGGCCAACGTCCTGACTTTC
CASSLASGTGANVLTF
>-|TRBV27|TRBD1|TRBJ1-2
TGTGCCAGCAGCTTAAGGACAGGGGGCTCCTATGGCTACACCTTC
CASSLRTGGSYGYTF
>few|TRBV27|TRBD2|TRBJ2-1
TGTGCCAGCAGTTTTAGGGCCTCTAGCGGGGGTTACAATGAGCAGTTCTTC
CASSFRASSGGYNEQFF
>few|TRBV5-1|TRBD1|TRBJ1-1
TGCGCCAGCAGCTTGGGAGGGACAGGGGGCAACACTGAAGCTTTCTTT
CASSLGGTGGNTEAFF
>-|TRBV5-1|-|TRBJ2-3
TGCGCCAGCAGCTTGTTGCGTTCGAGGACAGATACGCAGTATTTT
CASSLLRSRTDTQYF
>-|TRBV10-3|TRBD2|TRBJ2-3
TGTGCCATCAGTGATAGCGGGAGACCGACAGATACGCAGTATTTT
CAISDSGRPTDTQYF
>-|TRBV20-1|-|TRBJ1-1
TGCAGTGCTAGGAGTCGAGGGATTTGGAGCACTGAAGCTTTCTTT
CSARSRGIWSTEAFF
>few|TRBV29-1|-|TRBJ1-1
TGCAGCGTTGCTGGGAATAGGGGACGTGAAGCTTTCTTT
CSVAGNRGREAFF
>-|TRBV5-4|TRBD2|TRBJ2-1
TGTGCCAGCAGCTTATCTAGCGGGAGGGGACACAATGAGCAGTTCTTC
CASSLSSGRGHNEQFF
>few|TRBV28|TRBD1|TRBJ1-1
TGTGCCAGCAGTTTTCATTTCAGGGGGCGGACTGAAGCTTTCTTT
CASSFHFRGRTEAFF
>few|TRBV5-1|-|TRBJ2-3
TGCGCCAGCAGCTTGGTGGCAGGGAGCACAGATACGCAGTATTTT
CASSLVAGSTDTQYF
>-|TRBV12-3/TRBV12-4|TRBD1|TRBJ1-2
TGTGCCAGCAGTGGGAGGACAGGGAAAATCGACACCTTC
CASSGRTGKIDTF
>many|TRBV10-3|-|TRBJ2-4
TGTGCCATCAGTGAAGGGCTAGCCAAAAACATTCAGTACTTC
CAISEGLAKNIQYF
>few|TRBV7-3|-|TRBJ2-3
TGTGCCAGCAGCTTAACGGAACAAGTAACGCAGTATTTT
CASSLTEQVTQYF
>-|TRBV7-9|-|TRBJ2-1
TGTGCCAGCAGCTTGTGGGGAGTAGGGAATGAGCAGTTCTTC
CASSLWGVGNEQFF
>-|TRBV25-1|-|TRBJ2-7
TGTGCCAGCAGGGCCTGGGCCGAGCAGTACTTC
CASRAWAEQYF
>-|TRBV3-1|-|TRBJ2-4
TGTGCCAGCAGCCAAAATAGGATTAACATTCAGTACTTC
CASSQNRINIQYF
>-|TRBV20-1|-|TRBJ2-7
TGCAGTGCTAGAGCGGGACCCTCCGAGCAGTACTTC
CSARAGPSEQYF
>-|TRBV28|-|TRBJ2-7
TGTGCCAGCAGCTCCAACGGGAATTTGGAGCAGTACTTC
CASSSNGNLEQYF
>-|TRBV28|TRBD2|TRBJ2-7
TGTGCCAGCTCCTCGTTAGGGCTAGCGGCCTTC
CASSSLGLAAF
>-|TRBV10-3|-|TRBJ2-2
TGTGCCATCAGCTATACAGGGAACGGGGAGCTGTTTTTT
CAISYTGNGELFF
>-|TRBV12-5|-|TRBJ2-2
TGTGCTAGTGGTTTGGTAGTCGGGGCGGACACCGGGGAGCTGTTTTTT
CASGLVVGADTGELFF
>few|TRBV20-1|TRBD2|TRBJ2-1
TGCAGTGCTCCTGGGACTAGTTCCTACAATGAGCAGTTCTTC
CSAPGTSSYNEQFF
>-|TRBV20-1|-|TRBJ2-7
TGCAGTGCCCCCCGAGGGAACGAGCAGTACTTC
CSAPRGNEQYF
>few|TRBV10-3|TRBD1|TRBJ2-3
TGTGCCATCAGTGAGCGCCGGGACAGGGAGAAGTATTTT
CAISERRDREKYF
>-|TRBV28|TRBD1|TRBJ1-1
TGTGCCAGCAGTTTAATCCAGGGGGCAAGTTACACTGAAGCTTTCTTT
CASSLIQGASYTEAFF
>-|TRBV28|TRBD2|TRBJ2-7
TGTGCCAGGGGGGTAGGGCCTCGCGGGGGAACTTACGAGCAGTACTTC
CARGVGPRGGTYEQYF
>few|TRBV2|TRBD2|TRBJ2-7
TGTGCCAGCAGCACGGGACTAGCGGGTGAGCAGTACTTC
CASSTGLAGEQYF
>-|TRBV19|-|TRBJ2-6
TGTGCCACCAGACCCCCACATGGTCCCGGCTCTGGGGCCAACGTCCTGACTTTC
CATRPPHGPGSGANVLTF
>few|TRBV28|-|TRBJ2-7
TGTGCCAGCAGGGGGGGCGGGAGTTTCTACGAGCAGTACTTC
CASRGGGSFYEQYF
>few|TRBV5-1|TRBD1|TRBJ1-2
TGCGCCAGCAGTCCTGACCCCGGGACAGGGAGTGGCTACACCTTC
CASSPDPGTGSGYTF